These 27 T cell receptor beta chains were sequenced from one sample in a study of CD8 T cells in ankylosing spondylitis. TCRdb fed the 5' RACE reads into MiXCR, producing one record per CDR3 protein. The table shows roughly 220,000 distinct CDR3 sequences, with more than 9% occurring only once. Input material: blood, either unsorted or a sorted T cell fraction (not recorded which). These receptors all stem from a male donor with ankylosing spondylitis or in good health (not recorded which).

This clonotype was detected ten times or more. V and J are TRBV7-2 and TRBJ1-5, with 7 bases lining up with TRBD1. Germline V gene data show CDR1 as SGHTA and CDR2 as FQGNSA. The V and J ends lost 4 bases and 4 bases, in that order; junction bases with no gene match: 1. The CDR3 sequence is 13 residues long. CDR3 coding DNA: TGTGCCAGCAGCTCGGACAGGAATCAGCCCCAGCATTTT. Translated: CASSSDRNQPQHF.

The genes are TRBV2 and TRBJ2-6, with a tentative D call TRBD2 (5 bases). With 4 bases removed from V and 6 bases from J, the gap between germline ends came to 16 bases. The CDR3 totals 16 residues. Germline V gives CDR1 SNHLY, CDR2 FYNNEI. The CDR3 DNA follows: TGTGCCAGCAGTGGCCACGCGGGTGCGGCGGCCAACGTCCTGACTTTC. This translates into CASSGHAGAAANVLTF.

CDR3 loop: CASSSRTSGNEQFF. CDR3 DNA: TGTGCCAGCAGCTCAAGGACTAGCGGCAATGAGCAGTTCTTC. The chain couples TRBV7-2 to TRBJ2-1; 10 bases agree with TRBD2. CDR3 length equals 14 residues. The junction had 3 bases not matched to a gene; V was cut back by 4 bases and J by 6 bases. The germline CDR1 and CDR2 sequences are SGHTA and FQGNSA.

This clonotype was seen repeatedly, ten times or more. The V gene is TRBV9, the J gene TRBJ1-1, with D tentatively TRBD1 (6 bases). The CDR3 totals 15 residues. The V end lost 0 bases, the J end lost 5 bases, and 14 bases lay between the germline ends. Germline loops: CDR1 SGDLS, CDR2 YYNGEE. The DNA for the CDR3 is TGTGCCAGCAGCGTAGCTGGGGGGCAGGGGACTGAAGCTTTCTTT. It translates to CASSVAGGQGTEAFF.

This clonotype was picked up many times. The gene calls are TRBV7-2 and TRBJ2-1, with TRBD2 identical over 7 bases. This CDR3 comprises 14 residues. Germline trimming cut 1 base from V and 6 bases from J; bases unmatched to any gene: 3. In germline, CDR1 is SGHTA, CDR2 FQGNSA. The CDR3 nucleotides read TGTGCCAGCAGCTTAGGCGGGGGAGGCAATGAGCAGTTCTTC. This codes for CASSLGGGGNEQFF.

This clonotype was counted a few times. The DNA for the CDR3 is TGTGCCAGCAGTCTAAGGGGGGGCGGGATCGGGGAGCTGTTTTTT. Protein sequence: CASSLRGGGIGELFF. The V gene is TRBV7-2, the J gene TRBJ2-2, with D possibly TRBD2 on 7 matching bases. V was shortened by 6 bases and J by 7 bases, with 18 bases between the two germline ends. In germline, CDR1 is SGHTA, CDR2 FQGNSA. The CDR3 has 15 residues. Variable domain in full (rest from reference TRBV7-2 and TRBJ2-2): GAGVSQSPSNKVTEKGKDVELRCDPISGHTALYWYRQSLGQGLEFLIYFQGNSAPDKSGLPSDRFSAERTGGSVSTLTIQRTQQEDSAVYLCASSLRGGGIGELFFGEGSRLTVL.

The V gene is TRBV12-3 or TRBV12-4, the J gene TRBJ2-3; D unresolved. The length of the CDR3 is 12 residues. Trimming took off 7 bases at V and 1 base at J, with 6 bases between the two ends. In nucleotides, the CDR3 is TGTGCCAGCACCGCAGGCACAGATACGCAGTATTTT. Translation gives CASTAGTDTQYF.

This clonotype was seen a handful of times. The chain uses TRBV5-1 and TRBJ1-2, with a possible D match to TRBD1 (5 bases). This CDR3 spans 15 amino acids. CDR1 and CDR2 (germline): SGHRS, YFSETQ. Trimming removed 1 base at V and 1 base at J, with 11 bases between. In DNA, the CDR3 is TGCGCCAGCAGCTTGTTGGCCAGGGATAACTATGGCTACACCTTC. As protein: CASSLLARDNYGYTF.

This rearrangement joins TRBV7-2 to TRBJ2-4; the D call may be TRBD1 or TRBD2 (6 bases each). Between the trimmed V and J ends, which lost 3 bases and 0 bases, there was a span of 15 bases. The CDR3 has 17 residues. CDR1 and CDR2 from the germline V gene are SGHTA and FQGNSA. CDR3 in amino acids: CASSFGGPSLAKNIQYF. The CDR3 DNA reads as TGTGCCAGCAGCTTCGGGGGCCCTTCCCTAGCCAAAAACATTCAGTACTTC.

The gene calls are TRBV27 and TRBJ1-4; D not resolved. The germline V gene has CDR1 MNHEY and CDR2 SMNVEV (reference sequence). Trimming shortened V by 3 bases and J by 0 bases, and 8 bases separated the two germline ends. The CDR3 totals 15 residues. Here the CDR3 reads CASSFRPATNEKLFF. The DNA for the CDR3 is TGTGCCAGCAGTTTCCGGCCTGCAACTAATGAAAAACTGTTTTTT.

This clonotype has ten or more counts. At one boundary the junction diverges from the germline segment, which might be a read error. The genes are TRBV7-2 and TRBJ1-1, with D unclear. The CDR3 contains 13 residues. Germline V lookup: CDR1 SGHTA, CDR2 FQGNSA. Here the CDR3 reads CASSFGPHTEAFF. The CDR3 DNA follows: TGTGCCAGCAGCTTCGGGCCGCACACTGAAGCTTTCTTC.

This clonotype was seen many times. The CDR3 spells CASSVAGGNTGELFF. As DNA, the CDR3 is TGTGCCAGCAGCGTAGCAGGGGGAAACACCGGGGAGCTGTTTTTT. The chain combines TRBV9 with TRBJ2-2, with TRBD1 matching over 7 bases. The germline CDR1 and CDR2 sequences are SGDLS and YYNGEE. This CDR3 is 15 amino acids long. The junction had 1 base not matched to a gene; V was cut back by 0 bases and J by 2 bases.

This clonotype was picked up many times. The gene calls are TRBV28 and TRBJ2-4; no definite D call. There are 13 residues in the CDR3. Germline-derived CDR1 and CDR2 are MDHEN and SYDVKM. The V and J ends lost 6 bases and 1 base respectively, with 7 bases between them. The CDR3 here is CASRAQAKNIQYF. The CDR3 nucleotides read TGTGCCAGCAGGGCCCAGGCCAAAAACATTCAGTACTTC.

The chain carries TRBV18 and TRBJ2-3; D remains ambiguous. CDR1 and CDR2 from the germline V gene are KGHSH and LQKENI. V shed 6 bases and J shed 3 bases, with 13 bases lying between them. CDR3 length equals 14 residues. As DNA, the CDR3 is TGTGCCAGCTCCCTCTCCGCGTTAACAGATACGCAGTATTTT. Translated: CASSLSALTDTQYF.

This clonotype was found many times. The rearrangement links TRBV12-3 or TRBV12-4 to TRBJ1-3; D remains ambiguous. The V and J ends lost 3 bases and 0 bases respectively, with 6 bases between them. The CDR3 sequence is 14 residues long. This chain's CDR3 is CASSFGDSGNTIYF. The DNA of the CDR3 is TGTGCCAGCAGTTTTGGGGACTCTGGAAACACCATATATTTT.

This clonotype was recorded at least ten times. The chain joins TRBV6-6 to TRBJ2-4, with D possibly being TRBD1 (5 bases). Trimming stripped 6 bases from V and 8 bases from J, with 14 bases between. CDR1 is MNHNY and CDR2 is SVGAGI in the germline V gene (reference sequence). CDR3 size: 13 residues. CDR3 DNA sequence: TGTGCCAGCAGGATCCAGGGTATGGACATTCAGTACTTC. As protein: CASRIQGMDIQYF.

The chain uses TRBV25-1 and TRBJ2-7; 7 nucleotides align to TRBD1. The junction had 11 bases not matched to a gene; V was cut back by 4 bases and J by 5 bases. The CDR3 is made up of 15 amino acids. CDR1 is MGHDK, CDR2 SYGVNS, per germline. The CDR3 nucleotides are TGTGCCAGCAGTGGGTACAGGGGATCCCACGACGAGCAGTACTTC. Amino acids: CASSGYRGSHDEQYF.

This clonotype was seen a few times. The J gene is TRBJ2-2, the V gene TRBV24-1, with D hard to call. The CDR3 has 15 amino acids. CDR1 and CDR2 from the germline V gene are KGHDR and SFDVKD. V gave up 4 bases and J gave up 2 bases, with 10 bases separating them. The CDR3 here is CATSETDVNTGELFF. CDR3 in DNA: TGTGCCACCAGTGAAACAGACGTAAACACCGGGGAGCTGTTTTTT.

This chain joins TRBV7-2 and TRBJ1-1, with 7 positions matching TRBD1. CDR1 SGHTA and CDR2 FQGNSA come from the germline V gene. This CDR3 is 13 amino acids long. V was pared by 2 bases and J by 10 bases, with 7 bases of the junction left unmatched. The CDR3 protein is CASSLQGQARAFF. The CDR3 DNA follows: TGTGCCAGCAGCTTACAAGGACAGGCCAGAGCTTTCTTT. Together with reference TRBV7-2 and TRBJ1-1, the CDR3 gives the full variable domain: GAGVSQSPSNKVTEKGKDVELRCDPISGHTALYWYRQSLGQGLEFLIYFQGNSAPDKSGLPSDRFSAERTGGSVSTLTIQRTQQEDSAVYLCASSLQGQARAFFGQGTRLTVV.

This clonotype came up a few times. The V gene is TRBV27, the J gene TRBJ2-7, with D perhaps matching TRBD1 (5 bases). CDR1 and CDR2 from the germline V gene are MNHEY and SMNVEV (reference sequence). Trimming cost V 2 bases and J 4 bases, with 12 bases left between them. CDR3 length equals 14 residues. CDR3 sequence: CASSLIGREYEQYF. CDR3 coding DNA: TGTGCCAGCAGTTTAATTGGCAGGGAATACGAGCAGTACTTC.

The sample holds many counts of this clonotype. The CDR3 DNA is TGTGCCAGCAGCTTCCAGCAGGGAGATACGCAGTATTTT. It specifies CASSFQQGDTQYF. This sequence joins TRBV7-3 and TRBJ2-3; possibly TRBD1 for D (5 bases). This CDR3 spans 13 amino acids. V was clipped by 3 bases and J by 5 bases, with 9 bases between them. The germline V gene has CDR1 SGHTA and CDR2 FQGTGA.

This clonotype was counted a few times. V usage is TRBV2 and J usage is TRBJ2-7; D not resolved. V was shortened by 2 bases and J by 5 bases, with 13 bases between the two germline ends. The CDR3 sequence is 14 residues long. CDR1 and CDR2 from the germline V gene are SNHLY and FYNNEI. This chain's CDR3 is CASSEFVFEDEQYF. CDR3 coding DNA: TGTGCCAGCAGTGAATTCGTTTTTGAGGACGAGCAGTACTTC.

This clonotype was seen at least ten times. The chain employs TRBV20-1 and TRBJ2-2, with D unclear. This CDR3 region has 15 residues. In germline, CDR1 is DFQATT, CDR2 SNEGSKA (reference sequence). V was clipped by 0 bases and J by 3 bases, with 11 bases between them. The CDR3 DNA is TGCAGTGCTAGAGATCCGAGACAAGACACCGGGGAGCTGTTTTTT. Protein sequence: CSARDPRQDTGELFF.

Only a few counts were recorded for this clonotype. The V and J genes are TRBV12-3 or TRBV12-4 and TRBJ1-3; no reliable D call. The CDR3 is 17 amino acids. Deletions cut 6 bases from V and 0 bases from J, with 18 bases between. In nucleotides, the CDR3 is TGTGCCAGCAGAGGTCCGAAGGGAACAATCTCTGGAAACACCATATATTTT. Translated: CASRGPKGTISGNTIYF.

The chain combines TRBV5-5 with TRBJ2-2; 10 bases map to TRBD2. Germline CDR1 and CDR2: SGHKS and YYEKEE (reference sequence). The CDR3 has 15 amino acids. V dropped 5 bases and J dropped 2; count of bases not matched to a gene: 3. The CDR3 nucleotides are TGTGCCAGCAGACGGACTAGCGGAAACACCGGGGAGCTGTTTTTT. Its translation: CASRRTSGNTGELFF.

This clonotype was recorded at least ten times. This chain uses TRBV5-1 with TRBJ2-5, with TRBD2 matching 7 bases. The CDR3 runs to 12 residues. V dropped 4 bases and J dropped 4; count of bases not matched to a gene: 1. The germline V gene encodes CDR1 SGHRS and CDR2 YFSETQ. CDR3 loop: CASSGGGETQYF. The DNA of the CDR3 is TGCGCCAGCAGCGGGGGGGGAGAGACCCAGTACTTC.

A remark on this clonotype: A much larger clone sits a single nucleotide away, making a read error possible. V is TRBV6-1 and J is TRBJ1-2, with 8 bases fitting TRBD1. The CDR3 length is 14 residues. Germline V CDR1 and CDR2: MNHNS, SASEGT. CDR3 coding DNA: TGTGCCAGCAGCCTTACCGGGACAGGACATGGCTACCCCTTC. This encodes CASSLTGTGHGYPF.